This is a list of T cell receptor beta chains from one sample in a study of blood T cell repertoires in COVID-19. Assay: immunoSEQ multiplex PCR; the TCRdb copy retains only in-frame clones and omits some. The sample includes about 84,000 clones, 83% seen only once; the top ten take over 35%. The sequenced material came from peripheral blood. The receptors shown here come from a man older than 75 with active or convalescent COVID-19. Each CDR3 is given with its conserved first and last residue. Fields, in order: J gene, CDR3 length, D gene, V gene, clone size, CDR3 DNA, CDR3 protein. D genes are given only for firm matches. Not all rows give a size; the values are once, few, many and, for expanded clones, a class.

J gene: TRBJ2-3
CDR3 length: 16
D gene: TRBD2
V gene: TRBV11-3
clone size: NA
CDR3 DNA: TGTGCCAGCAGCTTGGGGACTAGCGGGCCAATGGATACGCAGTATTTT
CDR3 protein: CASSLGTSGPMDTQYF

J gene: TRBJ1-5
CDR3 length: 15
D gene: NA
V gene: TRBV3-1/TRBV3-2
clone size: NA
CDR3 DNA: TGTGCCAGCAGCCAAGAACGGGGGAACAATCAGCCCCAGCATTTT
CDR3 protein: CASSQERGNNQPQHF

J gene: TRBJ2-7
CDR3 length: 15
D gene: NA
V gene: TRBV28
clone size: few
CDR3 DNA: TGTGCCAGCAGTTCCTTCGGGGGTCTCCCCTACGAGCAGTACTTC
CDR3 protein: CASSSFGGLPYEQYF

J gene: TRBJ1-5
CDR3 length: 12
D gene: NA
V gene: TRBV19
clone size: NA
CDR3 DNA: TGTGCCAGAAGAGGGCGGTCTCAGCCCCAGCATTTT
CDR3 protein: CARRGRSQPQHF

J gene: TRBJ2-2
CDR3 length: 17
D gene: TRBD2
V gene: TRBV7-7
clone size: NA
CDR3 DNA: TGTGCCAGCAGCTTAATTCCACTAGCGGGGGGTACCGGGGAGCTGTTTTTT
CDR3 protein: CASSLIPLAGGTGELFF

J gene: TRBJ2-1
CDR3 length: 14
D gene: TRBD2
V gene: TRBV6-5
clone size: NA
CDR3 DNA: TGTGCCAGCAGCATAGCGGGAGGCTCCAATGAGCAGTTCTTC
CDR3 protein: CASSIAGGSNEQFF

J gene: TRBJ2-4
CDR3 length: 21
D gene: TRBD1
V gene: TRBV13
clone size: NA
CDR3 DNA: TGTGCCAGCAGCTTAGAAGGTTGGACTGCACGCCAGGGGGAAGCCAAAAACATTCAGTACTTC
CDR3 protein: CASSLEGWTARQGEAKNIQYF

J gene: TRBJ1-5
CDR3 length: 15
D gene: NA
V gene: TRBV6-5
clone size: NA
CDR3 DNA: TGTGCCAGCAGGCCCTGGGGGGATAGCAATCAGCCCCAGCATTTT
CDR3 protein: CASRPWGDSNQPQHF

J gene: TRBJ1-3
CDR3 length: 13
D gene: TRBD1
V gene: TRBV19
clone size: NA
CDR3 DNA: TGTGCCAGCGCAGACAGGGCTGGAAACACCATATATTTT
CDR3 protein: CASADRAGNTIYF

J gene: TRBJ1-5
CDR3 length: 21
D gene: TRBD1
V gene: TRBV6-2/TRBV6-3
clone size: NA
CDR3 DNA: TGTGCCAGCAGTTCTTTGTTGGGTTGGACAGGGAGGGCAATTATCAATCAGCCCCAGCATTTT
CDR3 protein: CASSSLLGWTGRAIINQPQHF

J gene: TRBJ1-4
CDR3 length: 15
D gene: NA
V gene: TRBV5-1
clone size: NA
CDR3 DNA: TGCGCCAGCAGTCAATCAGGGAAAACTAATGAAAAACTGTTTTTT
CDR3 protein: CASSQSGKTNEKLFF

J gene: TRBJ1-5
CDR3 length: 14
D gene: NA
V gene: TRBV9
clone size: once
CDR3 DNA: TGTGCCAGCAGCGCAGGGACTTCGGTTCAGCCCCAGCATTTT
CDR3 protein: CASSAGTSVQPQHF

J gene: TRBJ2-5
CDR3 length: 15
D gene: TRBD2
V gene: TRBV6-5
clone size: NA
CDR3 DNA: TGTGCCAGCGCGATAGGGGCGGGAGGACAAGAGACCCAGTACTTC
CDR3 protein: CASAIGAGGQETQYF

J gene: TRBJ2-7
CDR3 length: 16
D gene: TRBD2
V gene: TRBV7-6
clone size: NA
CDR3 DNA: TGTGCCAGCAGCTTAGCGGGTGCTAGCGGGGTCTACGAGCAGTACTTC
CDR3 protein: CASSLAGASGVYEQYF

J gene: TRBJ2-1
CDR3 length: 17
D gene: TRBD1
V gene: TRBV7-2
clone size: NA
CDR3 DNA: TGTGCCAGCAGTTATCTCGCGGGACAGGGTACCTACAATGAGCAGTTCTTC
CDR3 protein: CASSYLAGQGTYNEQFF

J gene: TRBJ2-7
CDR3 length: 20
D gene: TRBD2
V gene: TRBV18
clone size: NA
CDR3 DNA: TGTGCCAGCTCACCAACGGCTAGCGGGACCAAAAAACTTAGCTCCTACGAGCAGTACTTC
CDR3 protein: CASSPTASGTKKLSSYEQYF

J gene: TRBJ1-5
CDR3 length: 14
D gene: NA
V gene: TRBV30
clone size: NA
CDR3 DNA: TGTGCCTGGAGTCGAGGACAGAGCAATCAGCCCCAGCATTTT
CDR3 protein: CAWSRGQSNQPQHF

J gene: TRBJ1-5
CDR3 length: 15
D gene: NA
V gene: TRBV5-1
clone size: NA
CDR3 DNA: TGCGCCAGCAGCTTGGTTCCAGGCAACAATCAGCCCCAGCATTTT
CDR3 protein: CASSLVPGNNQPQHF

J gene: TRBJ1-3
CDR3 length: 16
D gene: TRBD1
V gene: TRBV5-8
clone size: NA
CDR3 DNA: TGTGCCAGCAGCTTGTATCGGACAGGGGGGAGAAACACCATATATTTT
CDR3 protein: CASSLYRTGGRNTIYF

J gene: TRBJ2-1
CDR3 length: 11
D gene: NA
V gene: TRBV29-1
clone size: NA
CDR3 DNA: TGCAGCGTTGGAGGCGGGGATGAGCAGTTCTTC
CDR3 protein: CSVGGGDEQFF

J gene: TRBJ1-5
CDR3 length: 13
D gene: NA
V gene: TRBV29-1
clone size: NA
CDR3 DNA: TGCAGCGTTGGGTGGGGGCCGGATCAGCCCCAGCATTTT
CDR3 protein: CSVGWGPDQPQHF

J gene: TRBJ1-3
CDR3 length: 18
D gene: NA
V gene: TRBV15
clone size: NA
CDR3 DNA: TGTGCCACCAGCAGAGATCGCAGGGAGGGAAGCTCTGGAAACACCATATATTTT
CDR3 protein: CATSRDRREGSSGNTIYF

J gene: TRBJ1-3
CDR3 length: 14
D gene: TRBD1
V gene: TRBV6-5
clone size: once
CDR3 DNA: TGTGCCAGTCATACGACAGGGTTCGGAAACACCATATATTTT
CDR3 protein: CASHTTGFGNTIYF

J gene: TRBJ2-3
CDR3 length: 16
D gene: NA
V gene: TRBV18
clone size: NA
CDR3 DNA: TGTGCCAGCTCACCACGGTTAAATGGGGAGGCAGATACGCAGTATTTT
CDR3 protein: CASSPRLNGEADTQYF

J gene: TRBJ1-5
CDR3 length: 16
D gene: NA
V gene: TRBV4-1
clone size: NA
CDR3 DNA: TGCGCCAGCAGCCAAGATCTAGGGGGGGTTGGTCAGCCCCAGCATTTT
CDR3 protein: CASSQDLGGVGQPQHF

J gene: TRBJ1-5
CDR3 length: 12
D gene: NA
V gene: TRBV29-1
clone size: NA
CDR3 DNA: TGCAGCGTGGGCGGGGAGGATCAGCCCCAGCATTTT
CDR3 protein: CSVGGEDQPQHF

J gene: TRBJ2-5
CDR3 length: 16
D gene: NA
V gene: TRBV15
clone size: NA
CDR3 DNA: TGTGCCACCAGCAGAGATCGGAGGCGGTCTGGGGAGACCCAGTACTTC
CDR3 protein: CATSRDRRRSGETQYF

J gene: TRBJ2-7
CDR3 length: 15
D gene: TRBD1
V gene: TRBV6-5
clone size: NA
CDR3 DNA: TGTGCCAGCAGTTCGGACAGGGGAATATCCTACGAGCAGTACTTC
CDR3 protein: CASSSDRGISYEQYF

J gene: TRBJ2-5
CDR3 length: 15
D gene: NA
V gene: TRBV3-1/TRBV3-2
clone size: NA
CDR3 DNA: TGTGCCAGCAGCCAAGAAAAAAACAGAAGGGAGACCCAGTACTTC
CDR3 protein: CASSQEKNRRETQYF

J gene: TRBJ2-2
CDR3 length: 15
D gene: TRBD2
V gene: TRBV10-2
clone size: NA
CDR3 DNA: TGCGCCTCCGGGCTAGCGGGAGAATTCACCGGGGAGCTGTTTTTT
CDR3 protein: CASGLAGEFTGELFF

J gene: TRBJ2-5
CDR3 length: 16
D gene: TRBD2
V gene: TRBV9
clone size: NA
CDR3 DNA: TGTGCCAGCAGCCCGACTAGCGGGGGGTTTGGGGAGACCCAGTACTTC
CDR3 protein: CASSPTSGGFGETQYF

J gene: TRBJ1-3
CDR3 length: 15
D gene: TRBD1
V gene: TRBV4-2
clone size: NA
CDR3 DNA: TGTGCCAGCAGCCTCACAGGGGGAAATGGAAACACCATATATTTT
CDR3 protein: CASSLTGGNGNTIYF

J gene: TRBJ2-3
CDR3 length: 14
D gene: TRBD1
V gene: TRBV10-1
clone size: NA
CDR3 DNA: TGCGCCAGCAGTGGACAGGGGGCCTGGGATACGCAGTATTTT
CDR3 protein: CASSGQGAWDTQYF

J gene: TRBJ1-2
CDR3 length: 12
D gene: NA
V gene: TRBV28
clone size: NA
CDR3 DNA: TGTGCCAGCAGTTGGGGGCCCTATGGCTACACCTTC
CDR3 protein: CASSWGPYGYTF

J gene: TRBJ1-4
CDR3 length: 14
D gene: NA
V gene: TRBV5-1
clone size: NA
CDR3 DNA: TGCGCCAGCGGCAGGGGTTTGGCTAATGAAAAACTGTTTTTT
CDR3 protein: CASGRGLANEKLFF

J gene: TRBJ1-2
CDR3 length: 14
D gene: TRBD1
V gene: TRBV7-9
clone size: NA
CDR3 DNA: TGTGCCAGCAGCTCGACAGGGGGCATAGATGGCTACACCTTC
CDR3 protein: CASSSTGGIDGYTF

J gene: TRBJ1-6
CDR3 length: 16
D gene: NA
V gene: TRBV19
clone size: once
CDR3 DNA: TGTGCCAGTAGTATCTTCAGAACGGGGGGGGCCTCACCCCTCCACTTT
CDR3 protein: CASSIFRTGGASPLHF

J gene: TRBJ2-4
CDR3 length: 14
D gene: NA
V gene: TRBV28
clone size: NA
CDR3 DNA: TGTGCCAGCAGTTTAATCCTGGCCAAAAACATTCAGTACTTC
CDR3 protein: CASSLILAKNIQYF

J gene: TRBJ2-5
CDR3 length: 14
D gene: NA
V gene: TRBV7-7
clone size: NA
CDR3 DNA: TGTGCTAGCAGCTTAGCCATGTACCAAGAGACCCAGTACTTC
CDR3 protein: CASSLAMYQETQYF

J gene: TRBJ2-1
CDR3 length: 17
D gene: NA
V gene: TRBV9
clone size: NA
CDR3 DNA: TGTGCCAGCAGCGTTTTGGGCGGGCCCACCCCCACCAATGAGCAGTTCTTC
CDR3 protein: CASSVLGGPTPTNEQFF

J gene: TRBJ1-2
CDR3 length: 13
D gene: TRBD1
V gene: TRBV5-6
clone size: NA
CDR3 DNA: TGTGCCAGCAGCTCCGACAGGGGTTATGGCTACACCTTC
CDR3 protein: CASSSDRGYGYTF

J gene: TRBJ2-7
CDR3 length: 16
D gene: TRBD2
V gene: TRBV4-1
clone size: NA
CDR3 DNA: TGCGCCAGCAGCGCTAGCGGGAGGGCCGTCTCCTACGAGCAGTACTTC
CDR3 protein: CASSASGRAVSYEQYF

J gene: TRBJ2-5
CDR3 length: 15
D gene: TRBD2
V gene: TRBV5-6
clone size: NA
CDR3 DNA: TGTGCCAGCAGCCCCGGGGGGAGGAATCTGGAGACCCAGTACTTC
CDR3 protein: CASSPGGRNLETQYF

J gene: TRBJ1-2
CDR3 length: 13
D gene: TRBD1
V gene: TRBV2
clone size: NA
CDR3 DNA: TGTGCCAGCACCCCGGACAGGAACTATGGCTACACCTTC
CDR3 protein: CASTPDRNYGYTF

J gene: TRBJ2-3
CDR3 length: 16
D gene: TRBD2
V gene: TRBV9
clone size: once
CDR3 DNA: TGTGCCAGCAGCGTAGTTTTGCGGGGGGGTACAGATACGCAGTATTTT
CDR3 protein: CASSVVLRGGTDTQYF

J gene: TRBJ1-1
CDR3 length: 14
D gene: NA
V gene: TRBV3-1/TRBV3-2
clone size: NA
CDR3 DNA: TGTGCCAGCAGCAAACAGGGACGTGGGACTGAAGCTTTCTTT
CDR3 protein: CASSKQGRGTEAFF

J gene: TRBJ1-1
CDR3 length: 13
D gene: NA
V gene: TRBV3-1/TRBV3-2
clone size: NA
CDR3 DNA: TGTGCCAGCAGCTTACCAGGGAGGACTGAAGCTTTCTTT
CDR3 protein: CASSLPGRTEAFF

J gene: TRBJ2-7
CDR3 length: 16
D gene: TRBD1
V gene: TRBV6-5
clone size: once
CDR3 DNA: TGTGCCAGCAGTTACTCTGGGGACAGGGGGGATTACGAGCAGTACTTC
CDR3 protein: CASSYSGDRGDYEQYF